This entry features one TCR beta chain sequence. In its sample, this clonotype was seen many times. Its antigen specificity is not known. One base away there is no much larger clone; base qualities are not given. The sample is drawn from a study of T cells in Graves' hyperthyroidism and ophthalmopathy (dated by TCRdb to 2018 to 2020). Some background on the complete study: Peripheral blood was collected at initial diagnosis, before any treatment. To identify TCR V-J signatures that set the groups apart, the researchers used a discovery cohort of 100 patients, made up of about 44 with Graves' ophthalmopathy and 55 to 65 with stable Graves' hyperthyroidism. Prospective prediction of ophthalmopathy was tested in an independent validation cohort consisting of roughly 19 hyperthyroidism patients and approximately 16 patients who later progressed to ophthalmopathy. The 75 to 100 discovery patients were randomly split 7:3 into training and test sets. In more than 5 Graves' hyperthyroidism patients, the study also compared T-cell repertoires from thyroid tissue with T-cell repertoires from blood. After sampling, hyperthyroidism patients received methimazole starting at 30 mg daily, and ophthalmopathy patients received high-dose intravenous methylprednisolone. TCR Vbeta CDR3 sequencing of approximately 140 peripheral blood samples (about 45 ophthalmopathy, under 80 hyperthyroidism and roughly 17 progressor patients) is reported in the paper.

Sequences SQVTM (CDR1) and ANQGSEA (CDR2) are obtained from the germline V gene. The germline ends are 7 bases apart after V is trimmed by 2 bases and J by 6 bases. CDR3 length: 11 amino acids, cysteine to phenylalanine. The retained sequence is limited to the CDR3, 33 bases, with the frame set at the first base. The TCR beta CDR3 regions were amplified from the RNA transcripts. The first round of RT-PCR for the TCR CDR3 was performed with the HTBI primer set and the Qiagen OneStep RT-PCR kit. Libraries were constructed in a second round of multiplex PCR, after which size selection and purification were carried out. Paired-end sequencing of the libraries was performed with 100 bp reads on an Illumina HiSeq2000. The published analysis was carried out like this. SOAPnuke was used to process the raw data, removing reads that contained adapters or uncalled bases, had a mean Phred below 15, or lacked an exact match to the constant primer or identifier. COPE v1.2.5 was used to merge high-quality paired reads, and clonotypes were defined as unique nucleotide sequences. MiTCR v1.1 was used to align clonotypes to the IMGT TRBV, TRBD and TRBJ reference segments. The analysis was restricted to V-J combinations with a frequency above 0.0001, which together covered about 99% of the repertoires. A TCS score was defined as the ratio of F50 (clonal expansion) to E x V (chaos), with BLOSUM62-based TCRdist applied between CDR3 peptides within each V-J. Welch's t-statistics and random forest reduced 450 to 600 V-J features to around 14, which were used in a naive Bayes classifier (R e1071). Thyroid-blood repertoire similarity was quantified with the Morisita-Horn index. TCRdb handled the public reads itself, with Q25 trimming in fastp and clone calling in MiXCR, and kept productive beta chains. CDR3 protein sequences are deduplicated, and each keeps its most common genes and DNA. These V and J calls rely on TCRdb rather than the paper's analysis. The sample table shows approximately 600,000 distinct CDR3 sequences, and about 15% are seen once. The biggest ten clones account for 4.3% of the sample.

In the ophthalmopathy patients, disease was moderately to severely active, with a Clinical Activity Score of 3 or more, a NOSPECS grade of 4 or more, and a duration of less than 3 months. Patients with uncontrolled infections, other autoimmune diseases, pregnancy or lactation were excluded. Diagnoses relied on clinical symptoms, serum thyroxine and TRAb, thyroid ultrasound and orbital computed tomography. PBMCs were isolated from approximately 10 ml of fresh peripheral blood by Ficoll-Paque density gradient centrifugation. Total RNA was extracted using Trizol reagent, and RNA quality was assessed on an Agilent 2100 Bioanalyzer. Overall study outcomes, separate from this receptor: A model built on a 13 V-J signature distinguished ophthalmopathy from stable hyperthyroidism, reaching about 88% sensitivity and 81.08% specificity in cross-validation and 80%/75% in testing. In validation, progression to ophthalmopathy was predicted by the model with around 71% sensitivity and 72.22% specificity, a median of about 6 months before onset. Sample size was not statistically predetermined, and investigators were not blinded to group allocation. Most expanded thyroid clonotypes (frequency above 0.001) were also detected in blood, a finding suggesting that blood repertoires may reflect thyroid immune responses.

This clonotype originated in a woman in her thirties or forties with Graves' ophthalmopathy. This chain is built from TRBV29-1 and TRBJ1-2; the D gene cannot be named for sure. The sequencing input was blood. The CDR3 sequence is CSVERYDGYTF. In nucleotides, the sequence is TGCAGCGTTGAACGATATGATGGCTACACCTTC.